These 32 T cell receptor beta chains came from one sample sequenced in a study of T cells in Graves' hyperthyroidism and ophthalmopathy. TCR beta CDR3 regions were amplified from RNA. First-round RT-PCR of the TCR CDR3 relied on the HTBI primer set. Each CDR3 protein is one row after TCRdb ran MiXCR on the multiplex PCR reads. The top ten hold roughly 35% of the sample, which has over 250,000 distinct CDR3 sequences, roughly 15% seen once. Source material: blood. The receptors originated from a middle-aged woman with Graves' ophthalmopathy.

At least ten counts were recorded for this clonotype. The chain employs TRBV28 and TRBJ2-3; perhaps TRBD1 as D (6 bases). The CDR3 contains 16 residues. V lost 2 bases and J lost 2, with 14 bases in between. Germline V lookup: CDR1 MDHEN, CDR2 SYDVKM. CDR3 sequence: CASSLEGEGPTDTQYF. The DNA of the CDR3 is TGTGCCAGCAGTTTAGAGGGGGAAGGTCCCACAGATACGCAGTATTTT.

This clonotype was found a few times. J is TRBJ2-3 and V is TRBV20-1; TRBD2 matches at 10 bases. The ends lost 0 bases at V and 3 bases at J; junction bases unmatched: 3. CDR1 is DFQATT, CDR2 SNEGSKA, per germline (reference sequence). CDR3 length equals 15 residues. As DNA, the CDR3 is TGCAGTGCTAGAGAGTCTAGCGGGAGTACAGATACGCAGTATTTT. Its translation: CSARESSGSTDTQYF.

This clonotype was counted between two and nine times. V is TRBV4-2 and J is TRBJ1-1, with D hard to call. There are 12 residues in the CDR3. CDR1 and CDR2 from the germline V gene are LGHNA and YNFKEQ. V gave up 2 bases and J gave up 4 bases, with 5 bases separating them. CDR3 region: CASSQLPTEAFF. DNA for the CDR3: TGTGCCAGCAGCCAACTTCCCACTGAAGCTTTCTTT.

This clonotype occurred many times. CDR3 in amino acids: CASSPLRDPPYNEQFF. The CDR3 nucleotides are TGTGCCAGCAGCCCTCTCCGGGACCCCCCCTACAATGAGCAGTTCTTC. The chain couples TRBV3-1 to TRBJ2-1; D is possibly TRBD1 or TRBD2 (5 bases each). The germline V and J ends were trimmed by 4 bases and 2 bases, with 15 bases remaining between them. This CDR3 contains 16 residues. CDR1 and CDR2 from the germline V gene are LGHDT and YNNKEL (reference sequence).

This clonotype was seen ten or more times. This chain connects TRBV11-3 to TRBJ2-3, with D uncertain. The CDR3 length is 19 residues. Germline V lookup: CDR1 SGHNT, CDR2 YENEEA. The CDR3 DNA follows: TGTTCATCAGCACACAGTCTCAGATTTACAGCAAGGCCCACAGATACGCAGTATTTT. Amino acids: CSSAHSLRFTARPTDTQYF. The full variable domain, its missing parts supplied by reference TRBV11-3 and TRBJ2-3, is EAGVVQSPRYKIIEKKQPVAFWCNPISGHNTLYWYLQNLGQGPELLIRYENEEAVDDSQLPKDRFSAERLKGVDSTLKIQPAELGDSAVYLCSSAHSLRFTARPTDTQYFGPGTRLTVL.

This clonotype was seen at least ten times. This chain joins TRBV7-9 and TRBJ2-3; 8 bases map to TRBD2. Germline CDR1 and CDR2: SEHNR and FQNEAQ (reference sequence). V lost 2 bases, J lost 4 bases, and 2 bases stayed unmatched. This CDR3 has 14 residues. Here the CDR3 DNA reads TGTGCCAGCAGCTTATTAGCGGGGCCAGATACGCAGTATTTT. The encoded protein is CASSLLAGPDTQYF.

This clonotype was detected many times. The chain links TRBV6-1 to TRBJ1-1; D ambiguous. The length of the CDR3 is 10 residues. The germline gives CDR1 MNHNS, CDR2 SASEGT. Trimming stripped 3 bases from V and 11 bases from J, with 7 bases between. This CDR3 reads CASSDAQAFF. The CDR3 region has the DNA TGTGCCAGCAGTGACGCGCAGGCTTTCTTT.

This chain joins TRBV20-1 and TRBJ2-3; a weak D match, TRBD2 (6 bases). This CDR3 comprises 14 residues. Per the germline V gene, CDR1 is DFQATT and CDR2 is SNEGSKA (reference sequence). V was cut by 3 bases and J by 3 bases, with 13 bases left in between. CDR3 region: CSARARERTDTQYF. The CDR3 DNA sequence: TGCAGTGCTAGGGCCCGGGAGCGGACAGATACGCAGTATTTT.

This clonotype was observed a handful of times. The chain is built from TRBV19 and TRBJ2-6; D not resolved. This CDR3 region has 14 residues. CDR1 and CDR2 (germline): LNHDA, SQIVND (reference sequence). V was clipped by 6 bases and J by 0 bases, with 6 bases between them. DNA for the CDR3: TGTGCCAGTAGCGTGGGCTCTGGGGCCAACGTCCTGACTTTC. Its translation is CASSVGSGANVLTF.

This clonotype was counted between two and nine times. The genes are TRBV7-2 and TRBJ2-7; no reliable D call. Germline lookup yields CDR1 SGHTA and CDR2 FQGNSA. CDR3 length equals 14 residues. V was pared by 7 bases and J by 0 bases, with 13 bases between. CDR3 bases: TGTGCCAGCACCTCGATAGGGAACTCCTACGAGCAGTACTTC. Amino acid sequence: CASTSIGNSYEQYF. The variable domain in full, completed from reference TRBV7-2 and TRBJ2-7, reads GAGVSQSPSNKVTEKGKDVELRCDPISGHTALYWYRQSLGQGLEFLIYFQGNSAPDKSGLPSDRFSAERTGGSVSTLTIQRTQQEDSAVYLCASTSIGNSYEQYFGPGTRLTVT.

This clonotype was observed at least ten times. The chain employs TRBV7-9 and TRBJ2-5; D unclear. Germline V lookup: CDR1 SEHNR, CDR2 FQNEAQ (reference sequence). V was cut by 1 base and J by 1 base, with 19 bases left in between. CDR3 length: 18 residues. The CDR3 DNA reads TGTGCCAGCAGCTTAGGTGGCAGCACCGCACCGAGCCAAGAGACCCAGTACTTC. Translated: CASSLGGSTAPSQETQYF.

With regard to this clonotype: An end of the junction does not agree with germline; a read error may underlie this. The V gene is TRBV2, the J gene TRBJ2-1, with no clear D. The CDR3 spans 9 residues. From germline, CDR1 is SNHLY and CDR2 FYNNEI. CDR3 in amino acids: CAPGLDGLF. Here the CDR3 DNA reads TGTGCCCCCGGCCTAGACGGGCTCTTC.

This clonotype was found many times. The CDR3 here is CASRGFGDQPQHF. In DNA form, the CDR3 reads TGTGCCAGCCGGGGCTTTGGGGATCAGCCCCAGCATTTT. The chain joins TRBV28 to TRBJ1-5, with D perhaps matching TRBD1 (5 bases). Germline-derived CDR1 and CDR2 are MDHEN and SYDVKM. V was pared by 8 bases and J by 5 bases, with 13 bases between. This CDR3 region has 13 residues.

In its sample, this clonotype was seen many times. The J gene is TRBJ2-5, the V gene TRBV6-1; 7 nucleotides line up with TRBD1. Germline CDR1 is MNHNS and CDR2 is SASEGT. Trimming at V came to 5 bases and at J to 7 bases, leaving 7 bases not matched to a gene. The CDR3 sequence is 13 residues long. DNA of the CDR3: TGTGCCAGCAGTCTAGGGGGCGCCGGGACCCAGTACTTC. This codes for CASSLGGAGTQYF.

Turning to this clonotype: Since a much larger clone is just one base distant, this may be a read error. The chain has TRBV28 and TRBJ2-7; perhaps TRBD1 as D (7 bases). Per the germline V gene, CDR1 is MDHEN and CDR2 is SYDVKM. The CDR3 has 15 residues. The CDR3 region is CASSSRGTVTYGQYF. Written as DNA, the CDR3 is TGTGCCAGCAGTTCACGGGGGACAGTAACCTACGGGCAGTACTTC.

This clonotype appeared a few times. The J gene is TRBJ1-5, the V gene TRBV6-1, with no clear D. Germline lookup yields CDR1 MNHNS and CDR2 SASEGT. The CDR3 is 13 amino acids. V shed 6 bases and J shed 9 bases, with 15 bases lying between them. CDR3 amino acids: CASSHEPGLPQHF. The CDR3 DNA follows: TGTGCCAGCAGCCACGAACCCGGGCTGCCCCAGCATTTT.

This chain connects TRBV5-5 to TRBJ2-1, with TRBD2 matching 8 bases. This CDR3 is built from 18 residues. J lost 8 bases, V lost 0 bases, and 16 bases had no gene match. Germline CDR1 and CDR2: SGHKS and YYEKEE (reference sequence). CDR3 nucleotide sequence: TGTGCCAGCAGCTTGGGGGCCTCCGGGACTAGGCCTGAGGATGAGCAGTTCTTC. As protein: CASSLGASGTRPEDEQFF.

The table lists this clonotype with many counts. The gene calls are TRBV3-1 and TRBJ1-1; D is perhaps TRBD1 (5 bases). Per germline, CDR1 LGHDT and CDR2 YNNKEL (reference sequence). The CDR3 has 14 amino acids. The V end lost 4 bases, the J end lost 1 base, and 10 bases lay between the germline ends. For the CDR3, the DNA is TGTGCCAGCAGCCGAGGGACTCCGAACACTGAAGCTTTCTTT. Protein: CASSRGTPNTEAFF.

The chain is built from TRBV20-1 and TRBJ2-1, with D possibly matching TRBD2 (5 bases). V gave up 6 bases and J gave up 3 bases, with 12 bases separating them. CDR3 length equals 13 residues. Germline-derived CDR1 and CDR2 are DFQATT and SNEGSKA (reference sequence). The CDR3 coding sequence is TGCAGTGCCAGACCGGGAAACTACAATGAGCAGTTCTTC. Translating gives CSARPGNYNEQFF.

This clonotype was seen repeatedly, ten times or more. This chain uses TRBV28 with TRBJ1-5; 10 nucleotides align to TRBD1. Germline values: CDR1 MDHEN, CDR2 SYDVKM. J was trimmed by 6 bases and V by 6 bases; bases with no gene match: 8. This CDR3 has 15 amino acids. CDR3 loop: CASSQTGGSRQPQHF. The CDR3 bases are TGTGCCAGCAGCCAGACAGGGGGCTCTCGTCAGCCCCAGCATTTT. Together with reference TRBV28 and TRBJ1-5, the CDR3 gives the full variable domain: DVKVTQSSRYLVKRTGEKVFLECVQDMDHENMFWYRQDPGLGLRLIYFSYDVKMKEKGDIPEGYSVSREKKERFSLILESASTNQTSMYLCASSQTGGSRQPQHFGDGTRLSIL.

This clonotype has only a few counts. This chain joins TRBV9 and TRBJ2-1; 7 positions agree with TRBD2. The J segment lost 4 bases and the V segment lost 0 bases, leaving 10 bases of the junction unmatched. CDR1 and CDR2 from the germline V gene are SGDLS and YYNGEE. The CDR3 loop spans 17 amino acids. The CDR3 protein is CASSVAVGGGLYNEQFF. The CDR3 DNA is TGTGCCAGCAGCGTAGCTGTGGGGGGGGGTCTTTACAATGAGCAGTTCTTC.

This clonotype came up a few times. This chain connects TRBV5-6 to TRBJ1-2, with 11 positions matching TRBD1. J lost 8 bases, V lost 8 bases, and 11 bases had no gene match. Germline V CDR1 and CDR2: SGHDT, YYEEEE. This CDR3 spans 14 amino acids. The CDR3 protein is CASRTGGLVRGYTF. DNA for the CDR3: TGTGCCAGTCGGACAGGGGGCCTAGTGCGAGGCTACACCTTC.

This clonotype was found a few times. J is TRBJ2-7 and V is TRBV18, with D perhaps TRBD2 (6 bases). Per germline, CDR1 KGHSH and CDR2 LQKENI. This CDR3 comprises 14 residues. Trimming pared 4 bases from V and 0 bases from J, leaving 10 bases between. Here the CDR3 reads CASSLRGNSYEQYF. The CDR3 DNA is TGTGCCAGCTCACTCCGGGGGAACTCCTACGAGCAGTACTTC.

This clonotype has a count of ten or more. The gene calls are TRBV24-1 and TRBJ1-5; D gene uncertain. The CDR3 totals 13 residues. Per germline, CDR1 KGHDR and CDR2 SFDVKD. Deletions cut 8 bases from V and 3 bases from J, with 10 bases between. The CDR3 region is CATNQGPNQPQHF. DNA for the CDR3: TGTGCCACCAACCAAGGGCCCAATCAGCCCCAGCATTTT.

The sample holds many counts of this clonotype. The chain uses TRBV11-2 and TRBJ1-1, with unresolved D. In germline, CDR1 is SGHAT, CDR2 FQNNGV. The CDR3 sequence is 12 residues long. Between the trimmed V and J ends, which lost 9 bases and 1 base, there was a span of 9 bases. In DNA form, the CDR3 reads TGTGCCAGTAAGGGCGGGAACACTGAAGCTTTCTTT. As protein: CASKGGNTEAFF.

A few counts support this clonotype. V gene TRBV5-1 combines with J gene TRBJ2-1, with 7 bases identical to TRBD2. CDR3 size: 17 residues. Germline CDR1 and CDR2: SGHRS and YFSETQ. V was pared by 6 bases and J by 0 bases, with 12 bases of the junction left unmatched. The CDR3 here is CASTPDLRGSSYNEQFF. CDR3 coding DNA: TGCGCCAGCACCCCCGATTTGCGGGGGAGCTCCTACAATGAGCAGTTCTTC.

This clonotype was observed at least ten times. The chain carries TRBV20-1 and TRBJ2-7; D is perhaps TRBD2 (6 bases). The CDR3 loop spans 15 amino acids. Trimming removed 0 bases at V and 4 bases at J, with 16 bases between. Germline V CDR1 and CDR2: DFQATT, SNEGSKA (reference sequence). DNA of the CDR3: TGCAGTGCTAGAGATGGTGGAGGGAGCAGGTACGAGCAGTACTTC. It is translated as CSARDGGGSRYEQYF.

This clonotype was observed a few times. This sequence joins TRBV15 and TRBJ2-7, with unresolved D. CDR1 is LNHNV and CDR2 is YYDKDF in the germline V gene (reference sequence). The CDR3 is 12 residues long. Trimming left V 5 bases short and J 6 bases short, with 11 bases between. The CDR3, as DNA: TGTGCCACCAGCGGAACCATCGGCGAGCAGTACTTC. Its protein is CATSGTIGEQYF.

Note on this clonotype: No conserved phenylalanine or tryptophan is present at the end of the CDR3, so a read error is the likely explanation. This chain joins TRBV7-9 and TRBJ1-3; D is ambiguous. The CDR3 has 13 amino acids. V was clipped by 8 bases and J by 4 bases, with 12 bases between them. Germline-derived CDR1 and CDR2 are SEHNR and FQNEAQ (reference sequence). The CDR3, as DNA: TGTGCCAGCCGATCGATTGGCGGAAACACCATATATCTT. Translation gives CASRSIGGNTIYL.

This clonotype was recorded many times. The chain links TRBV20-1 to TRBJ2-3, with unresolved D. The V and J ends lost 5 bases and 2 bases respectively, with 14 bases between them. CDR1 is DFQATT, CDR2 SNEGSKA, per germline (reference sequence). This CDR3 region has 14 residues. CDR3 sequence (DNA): TGCAGTGCTCGAAGATGGATTACCACAGATACGCAGTATTTT. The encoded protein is CSARRWITTDTQYF.

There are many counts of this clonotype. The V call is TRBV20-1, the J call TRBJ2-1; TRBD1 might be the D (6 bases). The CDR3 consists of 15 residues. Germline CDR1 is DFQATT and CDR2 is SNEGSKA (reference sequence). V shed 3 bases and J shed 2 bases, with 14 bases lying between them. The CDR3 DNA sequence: TGCAGTGCTAGCAGTACAGGGAACCCCTACAATGAGCAGTTCTTC. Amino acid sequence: CSASSTGNPYNEQFF.

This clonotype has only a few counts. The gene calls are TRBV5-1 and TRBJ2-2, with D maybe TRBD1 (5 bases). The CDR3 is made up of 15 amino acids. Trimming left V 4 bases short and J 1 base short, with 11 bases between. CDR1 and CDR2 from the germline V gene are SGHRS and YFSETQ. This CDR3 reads CASSARQRNTGELFF. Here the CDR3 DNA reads TGCGCCAGCAGCGCCCGACAGAGGAACACCGGGGAGCTGTTTTTT.